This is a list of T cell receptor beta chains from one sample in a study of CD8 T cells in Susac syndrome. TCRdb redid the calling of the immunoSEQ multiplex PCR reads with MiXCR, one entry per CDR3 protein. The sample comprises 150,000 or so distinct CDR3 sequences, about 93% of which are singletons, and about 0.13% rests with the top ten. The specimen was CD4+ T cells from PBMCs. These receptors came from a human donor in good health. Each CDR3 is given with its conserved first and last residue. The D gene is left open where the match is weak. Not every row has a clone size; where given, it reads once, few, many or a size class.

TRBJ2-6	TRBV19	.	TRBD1	CASNFGTAHSGANVLTF	TGTGCCAGTAATTTCGGGACAGCTCACTCTGGGGCCAACGTCCTGACTTTC
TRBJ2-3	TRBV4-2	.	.	CASSQVAGGDTQYF	TGTGCCAGCAGCCAAGTGGCAGGGGGGGATACGCAGTATTTT
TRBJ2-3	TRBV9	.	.	CASSVAEGVTDTQYF	TGTGCCAGCAGCGTAGCAGAGGGTGTAACAGATACGCAGTATTTT
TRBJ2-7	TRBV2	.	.	CASRATTQQYF	TGTGCCAGCAGGGCCACTACACAGCAGTACTTC
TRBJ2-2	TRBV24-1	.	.	CATRDSSTGELFF	TGTGCCACCAGGGACTCCTCCACCGGGGAGCTGTTTTTT
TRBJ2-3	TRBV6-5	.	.	CASSYSTEDTQYF	TGTGCCAGCAGTTACTCGACAGAAGATACGCAGTATTTT
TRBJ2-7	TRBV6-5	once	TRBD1	CASSRGFSYEQYF	TGTGCCAGTAGCAGGGGGTTCTCCTACGAGCAGTACTTC
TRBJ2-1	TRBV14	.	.	CASSQESFSSYNEQFF	TGTGCCAGCAGCCAGGAGTCCTTTAGCTCCTACAATGAGCAGTTCTTC
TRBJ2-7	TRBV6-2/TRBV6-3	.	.	CASQKTGTNYEQYF	TGTGCCAGCCAGAAAACCGGGACAAATTACGAGCAGTACTTC
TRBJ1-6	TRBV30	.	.	CAWSVYGRSPLHF	TGTGCCTGGAGTGTATATGGCCGATCACCCCTCCACTTT
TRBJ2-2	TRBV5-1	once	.	CASSLDGGPNTGELFF	TGCGCCAGCAGCTTGGATGGGGGCCCGAACACCGGGGAGCTGTTTTTT
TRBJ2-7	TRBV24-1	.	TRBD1	CATSDYRGEQYF	TGTGCCACCAGTGATTACAGGGGCGAGCAGTACTTC
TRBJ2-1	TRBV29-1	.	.	CSVGHGPYNEQFF	TGCAGCGTTGGACACGGGCCCTACAATGAGCAGTTCTTC
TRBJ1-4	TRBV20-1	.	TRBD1	CSARAGGYEKLFF	TGCAGTGCTAGGGCAGGGGGCTACGAAAAACTGTTTTTT
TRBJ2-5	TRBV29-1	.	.	CSVDGGEETQYF	TGCAGCGTTGATGGTGGAGAAGAGACCCAGTACTTC
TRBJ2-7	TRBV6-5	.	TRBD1	CASSSRQGPYEQYF	TGTGCCAGCAGTTCGCGACAGGGCCCCTACGAGCAGTACTTC
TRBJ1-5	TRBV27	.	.	CASSGELGNQPQHF	TGTGCCAGCAGCGGGGAGTTGGGCAATCAGCCCCAGCATTTT
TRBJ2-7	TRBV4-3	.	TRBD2	CASSQEYRGGGEWYF	TGCGCCAGCAGCCAAGAGTATCGCGGCGGGGGGGAGTGGTACTTC
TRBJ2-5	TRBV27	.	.	CASTTYRAVETQYF	TGTGCCAGCACCACCTACAGGGCCGTCGAGACCCAGTACTTC
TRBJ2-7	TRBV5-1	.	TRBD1	CASSLAGQGYEQYF	TGCGCCAGCAGCTTGGCCGGACAGGGATACGAGCAGTACTTC
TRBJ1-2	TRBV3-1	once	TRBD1	CASSQDDRGSYGYTF	TGTGCCAGCAGCCAAGATGACAGGGGGAGCTATGGCTACACCTTC
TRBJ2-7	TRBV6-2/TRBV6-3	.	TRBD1	CASSYGGTGAYEQYF	TGTGCCAGCAGTTACGGGGGGACAGGGGCCTACGAGCAGTACTTC
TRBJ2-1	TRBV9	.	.	CASSVGVGTEQFF	TGTGCCAGCAGCGTGGGGGTGGGTACTGAGCAGTTCTTC
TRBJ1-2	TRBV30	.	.	CAGGRGNNYGYTF	TGTGCCGGAGGCAGGGGAAATAACTATGGCTACACCTTC
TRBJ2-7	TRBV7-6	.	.	CASSLDQGSTYEQYF	TGTGCCAGCAGCTTAGATCAGGGATCGACCTACGAGCAGTACTTC
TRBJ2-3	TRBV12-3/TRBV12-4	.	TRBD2	CASRPVGGGAGTDTQYF	TGTGCCAGCAGACCCGTCGGCGGGGGGGCAGGCACAGATACGCAGTATTTT
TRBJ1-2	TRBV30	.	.	CAWSLSGGSGYTF	TGTGCCTGGAGTCTCTCCGGGGGCAGTGGCTACACCTTC
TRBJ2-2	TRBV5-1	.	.	CASSLKDTGELFF	TGCGCCAGCAGCTTGAAGGACACCGGGGAGCTGTTTTTT
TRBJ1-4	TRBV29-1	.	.	CSVGEGVAEKLFF	TGCAGCGTTGGGGAAGGGGTGGCTGAAAAACTGTTTTTT
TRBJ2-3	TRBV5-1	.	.	CASSLGLNTDTQYF	TGCGCCAGCAGCTTAGGACTAAACACAGATACGCAGTATTTT
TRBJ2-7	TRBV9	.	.	CASSGPTSDLLAYEQYF	TGTGCCAGCAGCGGACCGACAAGCGATCTCCTCGCCTACGAGCAGTACTTC
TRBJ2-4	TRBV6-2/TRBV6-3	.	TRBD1	CASRRTGGYIQYF	TGTGCCAGCAGAAGGACAGGGGGCTACATTCAGTACTTC
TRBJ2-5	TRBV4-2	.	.	CASSQERAGEETQYF	TGTGCCAGCAGCCAAGAAAGGGCAGGGGAAGAGACCCAGTACTTC
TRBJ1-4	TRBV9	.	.	CASSAPGGGEKLFF	TGTGCCAGCTCCGCCCCAGGTGGGGGTGAAAAACTGTTTTTT
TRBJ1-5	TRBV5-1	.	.	CASSLDPGHNQPQHF	TGCGCCAGCAGCTTGGATCCGGGACACAATCAGCCCCAGCATTTT
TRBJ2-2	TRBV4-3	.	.	CASSQALARSHNSGELFF	TGCGCCAGCAGCCAAGCCCTGGCTAGAAGTCATAACTCCGGGGAGCTGTTTTTT
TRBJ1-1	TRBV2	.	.	CASRRDMNTEAFF	TGTGCCAGCCGCCGGGACATGAACACTGAAGCTTTCTTT
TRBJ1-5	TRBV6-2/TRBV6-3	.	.	CASSYSGGGNQPQHF	TGTGCCAGCAGTTACTCCGGGGGTGGCAATCAGCCCCAGCATTTT